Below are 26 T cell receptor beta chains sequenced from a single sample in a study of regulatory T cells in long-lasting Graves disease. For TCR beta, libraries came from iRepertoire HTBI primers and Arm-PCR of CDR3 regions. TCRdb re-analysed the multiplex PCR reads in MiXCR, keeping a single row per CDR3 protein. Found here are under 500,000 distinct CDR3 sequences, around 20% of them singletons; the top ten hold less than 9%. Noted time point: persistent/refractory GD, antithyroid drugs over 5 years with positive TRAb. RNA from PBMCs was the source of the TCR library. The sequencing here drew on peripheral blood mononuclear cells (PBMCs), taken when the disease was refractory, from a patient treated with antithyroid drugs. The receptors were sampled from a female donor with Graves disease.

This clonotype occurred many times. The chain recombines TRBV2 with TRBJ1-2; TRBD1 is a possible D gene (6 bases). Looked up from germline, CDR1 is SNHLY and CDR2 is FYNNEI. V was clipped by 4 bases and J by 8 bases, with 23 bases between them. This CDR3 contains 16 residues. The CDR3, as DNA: TGTGCCAGCAGTGTTAATCCCCCTTACAGGGCGGGGGGCTACACCTTC. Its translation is CASSVNPPYRAGGYTF.

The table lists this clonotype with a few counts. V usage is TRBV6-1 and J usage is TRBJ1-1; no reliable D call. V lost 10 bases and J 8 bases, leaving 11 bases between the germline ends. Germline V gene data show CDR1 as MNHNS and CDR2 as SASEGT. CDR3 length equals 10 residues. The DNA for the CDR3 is TGTGCCACCAATCATGGAGAAGCTTTCTTT. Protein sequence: CATNHGEAFF.

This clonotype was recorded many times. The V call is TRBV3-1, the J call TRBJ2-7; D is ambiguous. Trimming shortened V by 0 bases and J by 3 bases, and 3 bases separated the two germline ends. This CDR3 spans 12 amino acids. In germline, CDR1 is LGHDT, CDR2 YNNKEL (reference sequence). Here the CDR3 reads CASSQEVYEQYF. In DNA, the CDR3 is TGTGCCAGCAGCCAAGAAGTCTACGAGCAGTACTTC.

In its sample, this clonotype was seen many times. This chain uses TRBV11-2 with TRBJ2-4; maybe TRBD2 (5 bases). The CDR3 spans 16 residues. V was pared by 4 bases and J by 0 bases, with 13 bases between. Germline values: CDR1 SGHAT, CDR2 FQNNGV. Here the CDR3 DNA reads TGTGCCAGCAGCTCCTCGGACGGACTAGCCAAAAACATTCAGTACTTC. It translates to CASSSSDGLAKNIQYF.

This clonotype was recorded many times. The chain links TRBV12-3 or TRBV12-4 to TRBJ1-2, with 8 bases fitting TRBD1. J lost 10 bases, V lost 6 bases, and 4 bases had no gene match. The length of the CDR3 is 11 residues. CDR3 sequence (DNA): TGTGCCAGCAGCCTGGGACAGGACTACACCTTC. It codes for CASSLGQDYTF.

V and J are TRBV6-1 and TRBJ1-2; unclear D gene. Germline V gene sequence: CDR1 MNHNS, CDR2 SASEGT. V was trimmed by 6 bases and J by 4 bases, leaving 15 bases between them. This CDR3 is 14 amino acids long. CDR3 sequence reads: CASSRGPKTYGYTF. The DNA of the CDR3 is TGTGCCAGCAGCCGTGGGCCAAAGACCTATGGCTACACCTTC.

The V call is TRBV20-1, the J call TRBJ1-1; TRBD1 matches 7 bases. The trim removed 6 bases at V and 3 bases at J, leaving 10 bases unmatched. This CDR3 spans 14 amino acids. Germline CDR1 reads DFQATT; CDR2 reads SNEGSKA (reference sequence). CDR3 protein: CSATTGVMDTEAFF. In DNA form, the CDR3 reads TGCAGTGCGACTACAGGGGTTATGGACACTGAAGCTTTCTTT.

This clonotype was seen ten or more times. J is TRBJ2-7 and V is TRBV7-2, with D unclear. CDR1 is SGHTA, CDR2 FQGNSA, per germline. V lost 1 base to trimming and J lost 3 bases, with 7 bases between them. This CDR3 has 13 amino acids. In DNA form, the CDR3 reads TGTGCCAGCAGCTTAGGGTCCCACTACGAGCAGTACTTC. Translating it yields CASSLGSHYEQYF. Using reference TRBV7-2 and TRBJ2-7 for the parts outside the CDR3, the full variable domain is GAGVSQSPSNKVTEKGKDVELRCDPISGHTALYWYRQSLGQGLEFLIYFQGNSAPDKSGLPSDRFSAERTGGSVSTLTIQRTQQEDSAVYLCASSLGSHYEQYFGPGTRLTVT.

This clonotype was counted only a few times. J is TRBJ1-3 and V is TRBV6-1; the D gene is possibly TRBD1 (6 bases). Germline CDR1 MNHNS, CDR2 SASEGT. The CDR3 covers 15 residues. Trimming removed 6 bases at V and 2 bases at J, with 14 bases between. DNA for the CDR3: TGTGCCAGCAGCACGGACAGACTTACTGGAAACACCATATATTTT. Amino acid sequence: CASSTDRLTGNTIYF.

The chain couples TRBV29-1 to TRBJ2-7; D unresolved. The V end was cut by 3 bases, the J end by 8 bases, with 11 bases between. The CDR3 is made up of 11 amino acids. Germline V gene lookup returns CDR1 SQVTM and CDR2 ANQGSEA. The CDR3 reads CSVELGKKQYF. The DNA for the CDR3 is TGCAGCGTTGAGTTGGGAAAGAAGCAGTACTTC.

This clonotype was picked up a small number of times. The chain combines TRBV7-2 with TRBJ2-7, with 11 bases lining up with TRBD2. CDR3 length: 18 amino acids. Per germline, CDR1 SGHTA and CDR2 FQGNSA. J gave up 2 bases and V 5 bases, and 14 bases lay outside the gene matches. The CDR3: CASSPRGLGLAVTYEQYF. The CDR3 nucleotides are TGTGCCAGCAGCCCGCGGGGTCTGGGACTAGCGGTTACCTACGAGCAGTACTTC.

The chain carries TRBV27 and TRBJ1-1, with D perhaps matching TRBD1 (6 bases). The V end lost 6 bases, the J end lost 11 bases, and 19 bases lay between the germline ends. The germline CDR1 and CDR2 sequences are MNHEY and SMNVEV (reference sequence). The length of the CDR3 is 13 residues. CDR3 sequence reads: CASRLGGQVEAFF. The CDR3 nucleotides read TGTGCCAGCAGACTTGGGGGGCAGGTTGAGGCTTTCTTT.

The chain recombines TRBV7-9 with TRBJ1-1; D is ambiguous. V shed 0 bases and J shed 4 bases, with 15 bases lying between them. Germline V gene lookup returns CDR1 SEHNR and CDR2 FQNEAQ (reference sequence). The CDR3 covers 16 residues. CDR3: CASSLASRQLPTEAFF. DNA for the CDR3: TGTGCCAGCAGCTTAGCGTCGCGGCAGCTCCCCACTGAAGCTTTCTTT.

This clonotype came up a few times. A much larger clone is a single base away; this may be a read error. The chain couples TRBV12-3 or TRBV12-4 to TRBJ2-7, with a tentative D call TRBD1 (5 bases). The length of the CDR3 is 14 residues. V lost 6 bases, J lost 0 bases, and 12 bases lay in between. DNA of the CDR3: TGTGCCAGCAGAATGGGGCCTCGCTCCTACGAGCAGTACTTC. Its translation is CASRMGPRSYEQYF.

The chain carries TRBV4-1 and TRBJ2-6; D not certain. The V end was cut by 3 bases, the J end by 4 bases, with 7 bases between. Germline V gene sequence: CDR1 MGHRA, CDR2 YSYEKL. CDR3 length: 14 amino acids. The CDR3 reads CASSQILGANVLTF. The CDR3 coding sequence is TGCGCCAGCAGCCAGATCCTAGGGGCCAACGTCCTGACTTTC.

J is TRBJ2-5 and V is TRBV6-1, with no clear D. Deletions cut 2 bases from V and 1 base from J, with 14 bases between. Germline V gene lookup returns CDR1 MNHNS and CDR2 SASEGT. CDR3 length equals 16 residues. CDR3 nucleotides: TGTGCCAGCAGTGAAACCCCGGGCAGGCTCCAAGAGACCCAGTACTTC. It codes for CASSETPGRLQETQYF.

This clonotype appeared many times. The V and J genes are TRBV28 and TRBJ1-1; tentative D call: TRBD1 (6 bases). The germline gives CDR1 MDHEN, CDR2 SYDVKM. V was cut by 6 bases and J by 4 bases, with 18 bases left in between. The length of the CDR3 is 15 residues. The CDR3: CASRESRGLATEAFF. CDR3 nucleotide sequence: TGTGCCAGCAGGGAGAGCAGGGGCCTTGCCACTGAAGCTTTCTTT.

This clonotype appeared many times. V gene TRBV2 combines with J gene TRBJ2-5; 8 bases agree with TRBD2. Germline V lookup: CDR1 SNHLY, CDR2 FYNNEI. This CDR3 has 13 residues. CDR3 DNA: TGTGCTTTAGGAGCGGGAGTGGGAGAGACCCAGTACTTC. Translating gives CALGAGVGETQYF.

This CDR3 reads CASSFRGRTGANVLTF. CDR3 nucleotide sequence: TGTGCCAGCAGCTTTCGGGGACGCACTGGGGCCAACGTCCTGACTTTC. V usage is TRBV7-9 and J usage is TRBJ2-6, with D perhaps being TRBD1 or TRBD2 (5 bases each). V was cut by 3 bases and J by 2 bases, with 11 bases left in between. In germline, CDR1 is SEHNR, CDR2 FQNEAQ (reference sequence). This CDR3 contains 16 residues.

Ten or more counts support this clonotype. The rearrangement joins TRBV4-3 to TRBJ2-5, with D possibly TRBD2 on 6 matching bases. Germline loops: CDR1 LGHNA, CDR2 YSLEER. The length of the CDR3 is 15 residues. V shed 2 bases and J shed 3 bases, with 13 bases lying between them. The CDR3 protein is CASSQRGSGEETQYF. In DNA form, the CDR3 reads TGCGCCAGCAGCCAACGGGGGAGTGGGGAAGAGACCCAGTACTTC.

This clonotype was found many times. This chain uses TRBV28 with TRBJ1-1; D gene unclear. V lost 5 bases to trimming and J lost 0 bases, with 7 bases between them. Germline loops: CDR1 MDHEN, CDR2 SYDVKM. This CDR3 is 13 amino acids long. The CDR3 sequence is CASSRAVNTEAFF. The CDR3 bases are TGTGCCAGCAGTCGGGCCGTGAACACTGAAGCTTTCTTT. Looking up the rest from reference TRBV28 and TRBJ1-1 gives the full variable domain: DVKVTQSSRYLVKRTGEKVFLECVQDMDHENMFWYRQDPGLGLRLIYFSYDVKMKEKGDIPEGYSVSREKKERFSLILESASTNQTSMYLCASSRAVNTEAFFGQGTRLTVV.

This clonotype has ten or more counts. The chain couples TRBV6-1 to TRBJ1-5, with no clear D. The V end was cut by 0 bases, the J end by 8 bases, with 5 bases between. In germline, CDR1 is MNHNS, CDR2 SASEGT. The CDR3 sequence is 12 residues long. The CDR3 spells CASSEAGKPQHF. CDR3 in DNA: TGTGCCAGCAGTGAAGCTGGGAAGCCCCAGCATTTT.

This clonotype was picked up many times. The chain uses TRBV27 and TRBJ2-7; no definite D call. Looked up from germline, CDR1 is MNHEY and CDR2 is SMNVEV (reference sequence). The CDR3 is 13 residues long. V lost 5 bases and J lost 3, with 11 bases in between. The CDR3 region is CASSIEIGYEQYF. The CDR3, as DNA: TGTGCCAGCAGTATTGAAATAGGCTACGAGCAGTACTTC.

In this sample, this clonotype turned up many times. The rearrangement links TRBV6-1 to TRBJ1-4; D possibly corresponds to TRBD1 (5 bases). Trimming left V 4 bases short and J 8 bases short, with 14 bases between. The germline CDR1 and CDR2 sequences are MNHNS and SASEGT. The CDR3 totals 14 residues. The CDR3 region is CASSVGQQGEKLFF. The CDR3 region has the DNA TGTGCCAGCAGTGTTGGGCAGCAGGGCGAAAAACTGTTTTTT.

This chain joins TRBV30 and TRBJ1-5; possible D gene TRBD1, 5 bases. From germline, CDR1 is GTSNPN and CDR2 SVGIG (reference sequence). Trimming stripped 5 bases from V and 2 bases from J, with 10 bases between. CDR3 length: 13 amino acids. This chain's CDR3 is CAWSMGGNQPQHF. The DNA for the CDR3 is TGTGCCTGGTCCATGGGGGGCAATCAGCCCCAGCATTTT.

The CDR3 protein is CASSPVSGSGANVLTF. CDR3 DNA sequence: TGTGCCAGCAGTCCCGTATCGGGCTCTGGGGCCAACGTCCTGACTTTC. V usage is TRBV6-1 and J usage is TRBJ2-6; D uncertain. Trimming pared 5 bases from V and 0 bases from J, leaving 11 bases between. The germline V gene has CDR1 MNHNS and CDR2 SASEGT. The CDR3 is 16 residues long.